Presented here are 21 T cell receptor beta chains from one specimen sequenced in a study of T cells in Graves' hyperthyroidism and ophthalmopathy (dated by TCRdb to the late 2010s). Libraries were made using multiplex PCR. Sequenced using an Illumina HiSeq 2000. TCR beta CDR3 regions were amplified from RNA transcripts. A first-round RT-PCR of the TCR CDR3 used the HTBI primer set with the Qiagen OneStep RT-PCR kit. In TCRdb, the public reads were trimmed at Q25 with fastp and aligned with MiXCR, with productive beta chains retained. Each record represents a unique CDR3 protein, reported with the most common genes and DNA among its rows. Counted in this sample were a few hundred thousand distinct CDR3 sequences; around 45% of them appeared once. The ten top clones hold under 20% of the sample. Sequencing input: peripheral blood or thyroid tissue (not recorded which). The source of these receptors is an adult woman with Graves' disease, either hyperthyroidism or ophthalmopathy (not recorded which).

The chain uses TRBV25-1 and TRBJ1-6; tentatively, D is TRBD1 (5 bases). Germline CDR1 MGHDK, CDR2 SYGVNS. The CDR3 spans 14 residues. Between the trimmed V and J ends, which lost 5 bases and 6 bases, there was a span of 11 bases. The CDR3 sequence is CASSFLGLNSPLHF. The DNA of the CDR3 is TGTGCCAGCAGTTTTTTGGGGCTTAATTCACCCCTCCACTTT.

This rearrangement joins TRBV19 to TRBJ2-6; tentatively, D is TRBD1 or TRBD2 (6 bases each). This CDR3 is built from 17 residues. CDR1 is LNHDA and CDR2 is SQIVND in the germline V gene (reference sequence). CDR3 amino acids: CARGGTLIISGANVLTF. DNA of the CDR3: TGTGCTAGAGGGGGGACACTCATTATCTCTGGGGCCAACGTCCTGACTTTC.

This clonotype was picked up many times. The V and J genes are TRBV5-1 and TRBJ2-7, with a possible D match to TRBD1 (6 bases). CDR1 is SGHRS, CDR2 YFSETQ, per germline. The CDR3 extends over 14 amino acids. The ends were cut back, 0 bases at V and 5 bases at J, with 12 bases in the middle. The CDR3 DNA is TGCGCCAGCAGCTTGGGTCAGGCAGGGGACGAGCAGTACTTC. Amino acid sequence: CASSLGQAGDEQYF.

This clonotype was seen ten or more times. The CDR3 protein is CASWDSGYYGYTF. CDR3 nucleotide sequence: TGCGCCAGCTGGGACAGCGGGTACTATGGCTACACCTTC. The genes are TRBV10-2 and TRBJ1-2, with 7 bases matching TRBD1. The V gene's germline CDR1 is WSHSY and CDR2 SAAADI. This CDR3 contains 13 residues. Losses at the gene ends were 8 bases for V and 3 bases for J; bases not matched to a gene: 6.

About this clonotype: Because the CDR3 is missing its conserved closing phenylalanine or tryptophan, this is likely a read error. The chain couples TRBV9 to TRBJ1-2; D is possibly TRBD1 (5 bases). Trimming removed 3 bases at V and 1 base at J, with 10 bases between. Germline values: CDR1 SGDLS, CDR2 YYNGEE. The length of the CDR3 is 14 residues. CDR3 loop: CASSAGRLNYGYTL. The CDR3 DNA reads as TGTGCCAGCAGCGCGGGACGTCTTAACTATGGCTACACCCTC.

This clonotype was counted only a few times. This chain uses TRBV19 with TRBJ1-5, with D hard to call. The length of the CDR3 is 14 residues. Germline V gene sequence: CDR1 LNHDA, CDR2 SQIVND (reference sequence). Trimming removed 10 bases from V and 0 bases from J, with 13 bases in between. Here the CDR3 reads CATAQTPSNQPQHF. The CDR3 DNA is TGTGCCACAGCACAGACGCCTAGCAATCAGCCCCAGCATTTT.

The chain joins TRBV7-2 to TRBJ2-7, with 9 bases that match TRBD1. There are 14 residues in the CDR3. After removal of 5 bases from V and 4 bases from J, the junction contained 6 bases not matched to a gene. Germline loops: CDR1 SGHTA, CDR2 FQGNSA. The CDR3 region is CASSQRTGAYEQYF. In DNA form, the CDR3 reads TGTGCCAGCAGCCAAAGGACAGGGGCGTACGAGCAGTACTTC.

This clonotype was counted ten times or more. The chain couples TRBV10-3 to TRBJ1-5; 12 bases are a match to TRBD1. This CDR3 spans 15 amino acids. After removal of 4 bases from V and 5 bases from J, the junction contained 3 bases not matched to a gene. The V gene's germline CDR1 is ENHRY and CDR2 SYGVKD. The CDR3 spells CAISAGTGGDQPQHF. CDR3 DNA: TGTGCCATCAGTGCCGGGACAGGGGGCGATCAGCCCCAGCATTTT.

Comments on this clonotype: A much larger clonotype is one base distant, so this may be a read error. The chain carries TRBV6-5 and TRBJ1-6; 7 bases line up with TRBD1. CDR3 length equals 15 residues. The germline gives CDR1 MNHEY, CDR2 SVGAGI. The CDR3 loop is CAGSSGGRGVVLLHF. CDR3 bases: TGTGCCGGCAGTTCAGGGGGACGAGGGGTTGTTCTCCTCCACTTT.

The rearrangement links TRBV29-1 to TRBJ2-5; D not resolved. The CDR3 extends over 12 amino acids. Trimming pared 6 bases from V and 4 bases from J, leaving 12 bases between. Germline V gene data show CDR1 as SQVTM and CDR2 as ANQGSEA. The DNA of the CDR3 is TGCAGCGTAGATGACCAAGGAGAGACCCAGTACTTC. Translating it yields CSVDDQGETQYF. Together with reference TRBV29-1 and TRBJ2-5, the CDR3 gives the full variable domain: SAVISQKPSRDICQRGTSLTIQCQVDSQVTMMFWYRQQPGQSLTLIATANQGSEATYESGFVIDKFPISRPNLTFSTLTVSNMSPEDSSIYLCSVDDQGETQYFGPGTRLLVL.

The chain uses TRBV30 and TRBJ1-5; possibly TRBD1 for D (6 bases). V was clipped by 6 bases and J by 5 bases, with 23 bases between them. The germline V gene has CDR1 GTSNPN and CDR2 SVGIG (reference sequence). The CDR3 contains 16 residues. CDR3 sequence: CACQNGTILKYQPQHF. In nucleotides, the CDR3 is TGTGCCTGCCAAAATGGGACAATCCTAAAGTATCAGCCCCAGCATTTT.

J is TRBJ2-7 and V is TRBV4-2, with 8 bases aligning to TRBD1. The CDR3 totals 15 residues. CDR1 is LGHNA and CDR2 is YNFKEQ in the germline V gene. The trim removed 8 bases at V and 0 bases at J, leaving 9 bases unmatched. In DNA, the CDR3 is TGTGCCAGCGGAACCCGGACAGGGAGCTCCTACGAGCAGTACTTC. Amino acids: CASGTRTGSSYEQYF.

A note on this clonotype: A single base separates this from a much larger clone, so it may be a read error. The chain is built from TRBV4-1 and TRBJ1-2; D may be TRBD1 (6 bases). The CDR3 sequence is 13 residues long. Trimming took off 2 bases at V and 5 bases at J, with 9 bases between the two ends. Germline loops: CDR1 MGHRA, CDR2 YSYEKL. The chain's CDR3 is CASSQIQGYGYTF. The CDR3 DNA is TGCGCCAGCAGCCAAATTCAGGGGTATGGCTACACCTTC.

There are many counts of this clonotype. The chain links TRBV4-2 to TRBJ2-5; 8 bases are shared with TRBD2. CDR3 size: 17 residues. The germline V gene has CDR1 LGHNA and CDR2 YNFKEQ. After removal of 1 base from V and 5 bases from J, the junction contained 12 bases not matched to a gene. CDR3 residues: CASSQGARGRPGETQYF. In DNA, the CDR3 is TGTGCCAGCAGCCAAGGCGCGCGCGGGAGGCCGGGGGAGACCCAGTACTTC.

The CDR3 spells CASSQTGTRNSPLHF. CDR3 nucleotide sequence: TGCGCCAGCAGCCAGACCGGGACACGTAATTCACCCCTCCACTTT. The V and J genes are TRBV5-1 and TRBJ1-6, with D perhaps matching TRBD1 (6 bases). CDR3 length: 15 residues. Trimming stripped 4 bases from V and 6 bases from J, with 14 bases between. CDR1 is SGHRS, CDR2 YFSETQ, per germline.

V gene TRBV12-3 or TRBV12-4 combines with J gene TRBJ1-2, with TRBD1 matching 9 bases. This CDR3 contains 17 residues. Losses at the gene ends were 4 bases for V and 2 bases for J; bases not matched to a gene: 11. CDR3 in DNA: TGTGCCAGCAGTTGGCCGGGACAGGGATATATGAACTATGGCTACACCTTC. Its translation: CASSWPGQGYMNYGYTF.

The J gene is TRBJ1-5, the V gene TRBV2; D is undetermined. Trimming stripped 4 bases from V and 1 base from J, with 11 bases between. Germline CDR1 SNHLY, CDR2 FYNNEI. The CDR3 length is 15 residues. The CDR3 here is CASSVDTGSNQPQHF. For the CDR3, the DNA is TGTGCCAGCAGTGTTGACACTGGAAGCAATCAGCCCCAGCATTTT.

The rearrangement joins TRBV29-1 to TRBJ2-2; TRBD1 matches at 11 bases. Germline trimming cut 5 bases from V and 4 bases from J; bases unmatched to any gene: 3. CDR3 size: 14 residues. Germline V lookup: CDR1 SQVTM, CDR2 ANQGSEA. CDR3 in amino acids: CSVWDRGSTGELFF. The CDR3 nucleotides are TGCAGCGTTTGGGACAGGGGGTCCACCGGGGAGCTGTTTTTT.

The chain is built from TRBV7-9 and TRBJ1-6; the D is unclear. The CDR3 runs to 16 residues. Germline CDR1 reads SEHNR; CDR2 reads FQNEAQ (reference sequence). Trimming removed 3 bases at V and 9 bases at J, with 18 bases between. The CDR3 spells CASSFEGGGKGSPLHF. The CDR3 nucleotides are TGTGCCAGCAGCTTTGAGGGCGGCGGGAAAGGTTCACCCCTCCACTTT.

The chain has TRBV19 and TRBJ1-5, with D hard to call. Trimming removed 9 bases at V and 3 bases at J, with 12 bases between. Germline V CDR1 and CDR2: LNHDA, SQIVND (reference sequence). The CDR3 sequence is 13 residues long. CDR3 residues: CASHSGYNQPQHF. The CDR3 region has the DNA TGTGCCAGCCACTCGGGGTACAATCAGCCCCAGCATTTT.

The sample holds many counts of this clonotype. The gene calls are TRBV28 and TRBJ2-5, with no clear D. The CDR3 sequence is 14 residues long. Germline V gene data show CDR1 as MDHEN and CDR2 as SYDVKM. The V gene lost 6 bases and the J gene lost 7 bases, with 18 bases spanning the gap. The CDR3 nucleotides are TGTGCCAGCAGGGGAACGGGTCGATCGGGGACCCAGTACTTC. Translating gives CASRGTGRSGTQYF.